This T cell receptor beta chain stems from a study of T cell responses to AZD1222 COVID-19 vaccine. Points from the study as a whole: The number of AZD1222 recipients seropositive at baseline was only six. CD4 TCRs linked to vaccination spanned spike, dominating at 160-218 and 743-854.

Using immunoSEQ multiplex PCR, the repertoire was profiled, and TCRdb retains in-frame clones only, with some absent. In the table there are 120,000 or so clones, approximately 90% of which are singletons. The CDR3 runs to 14 residues. CDR1 is SGHDN, CDR2 FVKESK, per germline. The V gene lost 1 base and the J gene lost 5 bases, with 9 bases spanning the gap. In the case of this clone: The antigen is not known.

The sequence was obtained from an adult who received the AZD1222 COVID-19 vaccine. The chain recombines TRBV14 with TRBJ1-3; D call uncertain. The sequenced sample was peripheral blood, obtained 28 days after the second AZD1222 dose. The CDR3 nucleotides are TGTGCCAGCAGCCAAGCTGTAACACGAAACACCATATATTTT. Translation gives CASSQAVTRNTIYF.